Below, 26 T cell receptor beta chains from the same sample are listed, as sequenced in a study of blood T cell repertoires in COVID-19 (dated by TCRdb to 2019 to 2021). Library preparation employed the immunoSEQ multiplex PCR assay. What TCRdb holds here is the immuneACCESS table cut down to in-frame rearrangements. Part of the clones is not present; checked against another copy, under half of the missing clones reflect an unresolved V gene, and the others are unexplained. The sample table holds 35,000 to 50,000 clones, of which under 85% were seen once. The ten most abundant clones make up 10% to 15% of the sample. Sequenced: peripheral blood. These receptors all come from a human donor in a cohort sampled during active COVID-19.

This clone appeared a single time. DNA of the CDR3: TGTGCCAGCAGGGGGACAGGGGGGCCCTTCTACGAGCAGTACTTC. Protein sequence: CASRGTGGPFYEQYF. This chain joins TRBV6-5 and TRBJ2-7; 11 bases fit TRBD1. CDR1 and CDR2 from the germline V gene are MNHEY and SVGAGI. Losses at the gene ends were 6 bases for V and 3 bases for J; bases not matched to a gene: 7. The CDR3 loop spans 15 amino acids.

The rearrangement uses TRBV5-1 and TRBJ2-7; TRBD2 is a possible D gene (6 bases). The V gene's germline CDR1 is SGHRS and CDR2 YFSETQ. With 0 bases removed from V and 7 bases from J, the gap between germline ends came to 17 bases. CDR3 length: 15 amino acids. The CDR3 bases are TGCGCCAGCAGCTTGGCTCGGGTACAACGGGGGGAGCAGTACTTC. This gives the protein CASSLARVQRGEQYF.

DNA for the CDR3: TGTGCCAGCAGCCAGCAGGGCAGGGAGACCCAGTACTTC. Its translation is CASSQQGRETQYF. This rearrangement joins TRBV14 to TRBJ2-5; D may be TRBD1 (5 bases). The CDR3 has 13 amino acids. The V and J ends lost 3 bases and 5 bases respectively, with 10 bases between them. Germline V lookup: CDR1 SGHDN, CDR2 FVKESK.

CDR3 residues: CASSQVRGGWNTIYF. In nucleotides, the CDR3 is TGCGCCAGCAGCCAAGTACGTGGGGGCTGGAACACCATATATTTT. The chain recombines TRBV4-1 with TRBJ1-3, with a tentative D call TRBD1 (6 bases). Trimming took 1 base from V and 7 from J, leaving 14 bases between them. CDR3 size: 15 residues. The V gene's germline CDR1 is MGHRA and CDR2 YSYEKL.

Notes on this clone: Different DNA sequences within this sample yield the same CDR3. V usage is TRBV10-3 and J usage is TRBJ2-5, with TRBD2 identical over 9 bases. There are 16 residues in the CDR3. Germline lookup yields CDR1 ENHRY and CDR2 SYGVKD. V shed 3 bases, J shed 4 bases, and the junction held 9 bases outside the gene matches. The CDR3 region is CAISDPGLAGPETQYF. As DNA, the CDR3 is TGTGCCATCAGTGACCCGGGACTAGCTGGACCAGAGACCCAGTACTTC.

The rearrangement joins TRBV7-8 to TRBJ1-4; 8 nucleotides align to TRBD1. The junction had 6 bases not matched to a gene; V was cut back by 5 bases and J by 4 bases. CDR3 size: 15 residues. CDR1 SGHVS and CDR2 FQNEAQ come from the germline V gene. CDR3: CASSLTGALNEKLFF. CDR3 in DNA: TGTGCCAGCAGCCTGACAGGGGCACTTAATGAAAAACTGTTTTTT. Complete variable domain (other parts from reference TRBV7-8 and TRBJ1-4): GAGVSQSPRYKVAKRGQDVALRCDPISGHVSLFWYQQALGQGPEFLTYFQNEAQLDKSGLPSDRFFAERPEGSVSTLKIQRTQQEDSAVYLCASSLTGALNEKLFFGSGTQLSVL.

V gene TRBV2 combines with J gene TRBJ2-7, with TRBD1 identical over 7 bases. This CDR3 is built from 16 residues. The J segment lost 7 bases and the V segment lost 4 bases, leaving 16 bases of the junction unmatched. Per the germline V gene, CDR1 is SNHLY and CDR2 is FYNNEI. The CDR3 reads CASSVLAVVSQGEQYF. DNA for the CDR3: TGTGCCAGCAGTGTTCTGGCAGTAGTATCACAGGGGGAGCAGTACTTC.

The rearrangement uses TRBV18 and TRBJ2-7; 9 nucleotides align to TRBD2. CDR1 KGHSH and CDR2 LQKENI come from the germline V gene. The CDR3 is 13 residues long. V lost 3 bases, J lost 4 bases, and 1 base stayed unmatched. The CDR3 DNA sequence: TGTGCCAGCTCACCGACTAGCGGTTACGAGCAGTACTTC. Protein product: CASSPTSGYEQYF.

The genes are TRBV30 and TRBJ2-7; D is perhaps TRBD2 (5 bases). CDR3 length equals 14 residues. Germline values: CDR1 GTSNPN, CDR2 SVGIG (reference sequence). Deletions cut 3 bases from V and 5 bases from J, with 17 bases between. Here the CDR3 reads CAWRSRVVIHEQYF. The CDR3 DNA sequence: TGTGCCTGGAGGTCGCGGGTCGTGATCCACGAGCAGTACTTC.

The genes are TRBV9 and TRBJ2-7; TRBD2 matches at 8 bases. This CDR3 is built from 17 residues. Germline V gene data show CDR1 as SGDLS and CDR2 as YYNGEE. Trimming took 3 bases from V and 0 from J; bases not matched to a gene: 11. The CDR3 nucleotides read TGTGCCAGCAGCGCCCAGGAAGGGGGGACTAGCTCCTACGAGCAGTACTTC. Its translation is CASSAQEGGTSSYEQYF.

The chain joins TRBV6-6 to TRBJ1-4; possible D gene TRBD1, 6 bases. The CDR3 has 15 residues. CDR1 and CDR2 from the germline V gene are MNHNY and SVGAGI (reference sequence). The V end was cut by 2 bases, the J end by 3 bases, with 10 bases between. Written as DNA, the CDR3 is TGTGCCAGCAGTTACCCAGGGACATCTAATGAAAAACTGTTTTTT. It translates to CASSYPGTSNEKLFF.

The V call is TRBV6-1, the J call TRBJ1-5, with TRBD1 matching over 9 bases. V lost 3 bases to trimming and J lost 1 base; unmatched junction nucleotides: 1. CDR1 and CDR2 from the germline V gene are MNHNS and SASEGT. The CDR3 spans 15 residues. As DNA, the CDR3 is TGTGCCAGCAGTGAGACAGGGGGGAGCAATCAGCCCCAGCATTTT. Translating gives CASSETGGSNQPQHF.

The sample holds a few counts of this clone. This chain connects TRBV7-2 to TRBJ2-7; TRBD1 matches 11 bases. The CDR3 is 14 residues long. J lost 6 bases, V lost 5 bases, and 6 bases had no gene match. The germline V gene encodes CDR1 SGHTA and CDR2 FQGNSA. The CDR3: CASSARGTGGEQYF. DNA for the CDR3: TGTGCCAGCAGCGCCCGTGGGACAGGGGGCGAGCAGTACTTC.

The chain joins TRBV7-6 to TRBJ2-3; TRBD1 aligns across 9 bases. The CDR3 covers 15 residues. J lost 2 bases, V lost 1 base, and 1 base had no gene match. The V gene's germline CDR1 is SGHVS and CDR2 FNYEAQ. In nucleotides, the CDR3 is TGTGCCAGCAGCTTAGGGACAGGGGACACAGATACGCAGTATTTT. Translated, it gives CASSLGTGDTDTQYF.

The rearrangement links TRBV19 to TRBJ1-3, with 7 bases that match TRBD1. This CDR3 comprises 15 residues. CDR1 is LNHDA and CDR2 is SQIVND in the germline V gene (reference sequence). Trimming at V came to 7 bases and at J to 3 bases, leaving 9 bases not matched to a gene. In DNA, the CDR3 is TGTGCCAGTACCTCGACAGGGTCTGGTGGAAACACCATATATTTT. It yields the protein CASTSTGSGGNTIYF.

The chain is built from TRBV10-3 and TRBJ2-3; 10 bases align to TRBD2. The CDR3 is 13 amino acids. Germline values: CDR1 ENHRY, CDR2 SYGVKD. The ends lost 6 bases at V and 6 bases at J; junction bases unmatched: 3. CDR3 sequence: CAISPGLADTQYF. The CDR3 nucleotides read TGTGCCATCAGCCCGGGACTAGCGGATACGCAGTATTTT.

The chain links TRBV6-2 or TRBV6-3 to TRBJ1-1; maybe TRBD1 (5 bases). The CDR3 has 15 amino acids. Germline assignment: CDR1 MNHEY and CDR2 SVGEGT. V was pared by 0 bases and J by 4 bases, with 12 bases between. The CDR3 loop is CASSYSGGVGTEAFF. In DNA form, the CDR3 reads TGTGCCAGCAGTTACTCCGGGGGGGTTGGCACTGAAGCTTTCTTT.

This sequence joins TRBV27 and TRBJ1-1, with D tentatively TRBD1 (5 bases). V was clipped by 3 bases and J by 8 bases, with 13 bases between them. Germline CDR1 reads MNHEY; CDR2 reads SMNVEV (reference sequence). The CDR3 has 13 residues. The CDR3 protein is CASSFRGVGEAFF. CDR3 DNA sequence: TGTGCCAGCAGTTTTCGGGGGGTTGGGGAAGCTTTCTTT.

The chain links TRBV5-1 to TRBJ1-1; 11 nucleotides align to TRBD1. V shed 2 bases and J 0 bases; nucleotides not matched to a gene: 9. The CDR3 consists of 18 residues. Germline assignment: CDR1 SGHRS and CDR2 YFSETQ. The DNA for the CDR3 is TGCGCCAGCAGCTTCGCCCGGGACAGGGGGTCAATGAACACTGAAGCTTTCTTT. This translates into CASSFARDRGSMNTEAFF.

The chain is built from TRBV7-9 and TRBJ1-1, with D possibly being TRBD1 (6 bases). Trimming removed 2 bases from V and 0 bases from J, with 10 bases in between. CDR3 size: 15 residues. The germline V gene encodes CDR1 SEHNR and CDR2 FQNEAQ (reference sequence). The CDR3 DNA is TGTGCCAGCAGCTTACGGCCAGGGGTGAACACTGAAGCTTTCTTT. This gives the protein CASSLRPGVNTEAFF.

By share, this clone ranks as large (0.1 to 1%). The V call is TRBV5-4, the J call TRBJ2-3; TRBD2 agrees at 8 bases. Germline V gene data show CDR1 as SGHNT and CDR2 as YYREEE (reference sequence). CDR3 length: 16 amino acids. J was trimmed by 1 base and V by 3 bases; bases with no gene match: 7. CDR3 coding DNA: TGTGCCAGCAGCTGGGGTGCGGGGGGCCGCACAGATACGCAGTATTTT. Encoded protein: CASSWGAGGRTDTQYF.

The gene calls are TRBV4-3 and TRBJ2-5, with D possibly being TRBD1 (5 bases). CDR1 and CDR2 (germline): LGHNA, YSLEER. The CDR3 spans 13 residues. The ends were cut back, 5 bases at V and 5 bases at J, with 12 bases in the middle. CDR3 DNA: TGCGCCAGCAGCACAGGAGACGGGGAGACCCAGTACTTC. Its protein is CASSTGDGETQYF.

This sequence joins TRBV6-2 or TRBV6-3 and TRBJ1-5; no definite D call. The CDR3 has 14 residues. V gave up 0 bases and J gave up 3 bases, with 6 bases separating them. Germline lookup yields CDR1 MNHEY and CDR2 SVGEGT. CDR3 DNA: TGTGCCAGCAGTTACTCGGGCCTCAATCAGCCCCAGCATTTT. Translation gives CASSYSGLNQPQHF.

The rearrangement links TRBV5-4 to TRBJ1-3; 7 positions agree with TRBD1. CDR1 is SGHNT, CDR2 YYREEE, per germline (reference sequence). CDR3 size: 15 residues. Trimming cost V 4 bases and J 0 bases; bases outside gene matches: 4. In DNA, the CDR3 is TGTGCCAGCAGCCCGGACAGGTTCTCTGGAAACACCATATATTTT. This encodes CASSPDRFSGNTIYF.

The V gene is TRBV28, the J gene TRBJ1-2; D possibly corresponds to TRBD1 (5 bases). The CDR3 sequence is 13 residues long. Deletions cut 2 bases from V and 8 bases from J, with 12 bases between. CDR1 and CDR2 (germline): MDHEN, SYDVKM. The CDR3 coding sequence is TGTGCCAGCAGTTTAGAGACAGCACGCGGCTACACCTTC. Its protein is CASSLETARGYTF.

This clone was seen just once. The chain couples TRBV9 to TRBJ1-6; perhaps TRBD1 as D (6 bases). The CDR3 runs to 16 residues. The germline V and J ends were trimmed by 3 bases and 5 bases, with 15 bases remaining between them. Germline V CDR1 and CDR2: SGDLS, YYNGEE. This chain's CDR3 is CASSEGGGTHNSPLHF. As DNA, the CDR3 is TGTGCCAGCAGCGAGGGGGGGGGAACCCATAATTCACCCCTCCACTTT.